This T cell receptor (beta chain) was obtained from a study of T cell responses to AZD1222 COVID-19 vaccine. V was shortened by 0 bases and J by 9 bases, with 4 bases between the two germline ends. The CDR3 runs to 12 residues. Germline CDR1 is SGHRS and CDR2 is YFSETQ. The study's findings and limits: Vaccination with two AZD1222 doses was followed by a rise in Spike-specific TCR breadth and depth. Unmutated variant regions reportedly attract nearly half of all spike-specific TCRs.

Assay used: immunoSEQ multiplex PCR; TCRdb lists only in-frame clones, some missing. The sample lists tens of thousands of clones, about 88% occurring once. Of note for this clone: What it binds is not known.

This clonotype was sampled from an adult who received the AZD1222 COVID-19 vaccine. This chain uses TRBV5-1 with TRBJ1-6; unclear D gene. This material consisted of peripheral blood, taken 28 days after the second AZD1222 dose. CDR3 region: CASSLGGSPLHF. DNA for the CDR3: TGCGCCAGCAGCTTGGGGGGTTCACCCCTCCACTTT.